This T cell receptor (beta chain) was recorded in a study of shared clonotypes between healthy human individuals. About the study: The study used three CD4 naive, three CD4 memory, two CD8 naive and one CD8 memory plate per donor.

Comments on this clone: Its antigen is still unknown.

The assay was run at deep level. Replicate PCRs for sorted subsets used around 200 ng DNA; this equaled around 29,000 T cell genomes. Sequenced by immunoSEQ multiplex PCR; TCRdb stores in-frame clones only, minus some. The sample holds around 2.5 million clones; 80% to 95% are singletons and the top ten take around 0.4%. CDR1 and CDR2 from the germline V gene are SEHNR and FQNEAQ (reference sequence). This CDR3 region has 16 residues. V dropped 5 bases and J dropped 0 bases, with 13 bases sitting between them. General study findings and limits: Inspection by rarefaction showed sorted-subset sequencing to be incomplete despite large depth.

Material for sequencing was naive CD4+ T cells from PBMCs. Subset meaning: CD45RA+ positively selected. The sequence was collected from a man younger than 30 in good health. Some clones in this sample may be carry-over from other donors' samples. The V gene is TRBV7-9, the J gene TRBJ2-2, with D possibly TRBD1 on 6 matching bases. CDR3 sequence reads: CASSPYRVPNTGELFF. For the CDR3, the DNA is TGTGCCAGCAGCCCCTACAGGGTACCGAACACCGGGGAGCTGTTTTTT.